The 13 T cell receptor beta chains below come from one sample, sequenced in a study of radiotherapy plus CTLA-4 blockade in lung cancer. Using immunoSEQ multiplex PCR, the repertoire was profiled, and TCRdb retains in-frame clones only, with some absent. In the table there are 65,000 to 90,000 clones, about nine tenths of which are singletons. The sample here was peripheral blood, taken from a patient treated with radiotherapy plus ipilimumab. The receptor set was obtained from a human donor with non-small cell lung cancer that progressed on radiotherapy plus ipilimumab.

V is TRBV5-1 and J is TRBJ2-5; D is unresolved. The CDR3 totals 12 residues. Germline CDR1 is SGHRS and CDR2 is YFSETQ. V was clipped by 4 bases and J by 0 bases, with 4 bases between them. The chain's CDR3 is CASSTDQETQYF. Written as DNA, the CDR3 is TGCGCCAGCAGCACAGACCAAGAGACCCAGTACTTC.

V usage is TRBV18 and J usage is TRBJ1-1; 7 positions agree with TRBD1. Germline CDR1 and CDR2: KGHSH and LQKENI. V lost 0 bases, J lost 0 bases, and 1 base stayed unmatched. The CDR3 is 15 residues long. CDR3: CASSPPTGMNTEAFF. CDR3 in DNA: TGTGCCAGCTCACCACCGACAGGGATGAACACTGAAGCTTTCTTT.

A single count supports this clone. This chain joins TRBV5-1 and TRBJ2-7, with 7 bases fitting TRBD1. The CDR3 loop spans 14 amino acids. The J segment lost 0 bases and the V segment lost 4 bases, leaving 4 bases of the junction unmatched. Per the germline V gene, CDR1 is SGHRS and CDR2 is YFSETQ. The CDR3 loop reads CASSTRDSSYEQYF. In DNA, the CDR3 is TGCGCCAGCAGCACCCGGGACAGCTCCTACGAGCAGTACTTC.

Written as DNA, the CDR3 is TGTGCCAGCAGCCGGGGGTGGAGTTACGACGAGCAGTACTTC. This gives the protein CASSRGWSYDEQYF. The chain joins TRBV11-2 to TRBJ2-7; tentative D call: TRBD2 (6 bases). With 5 bases removed from V and 5 bases from J, the gap between germline ends came to 16 bases. The CDR3 contains 14 residues. In germline, CDR1 is SGHAT, CDR2 FQNNGV.

The J gene is TRBJ2-1, the V gene TRBV5-4, with TRBD1 matching 11 bases. This CDR3 spans 12 amino acids. The germline gives CDR1 SGHNT, CDR2 YYREEE (reference sequence). The J segment lost 15 bases and the V segment lost 2 bases, leaving 4 bases of the junction unmatched. The CDR3 nucleotides read TGTGCCAGCAGCTTAGGGACAGGGGGTACGTTCTTC. This sequence encodes CASSLGTGGTFF.

The V gene is TRBV6-5, the J gene TRBJ1-4; D may be TRBD1 (6 bases). V lost 6 bases and J lost 10, with 18 bases in between. The CDR3 extends over 14 amino acids. The germline gives CDR1 MNHEY, CDR2 SVGAGI. The CDR3 reads CASSRDRTSVKLFF. The CDR3 DNA is TGTGCCAGCAGCCGAGACAGGACCTCAGTAAAACTGTTTTTT.

A word on this clone: Other DNA sequences in this specimen translate into the identical CDR3. The chain recombines TRBV5-1 with TRBJ1-1; TRBD1 matches at 8 bases. In germline, CDR1 is SGHRS, CDR2 YFSETQ. The CDR3 is made up of 15 amino acids. V lost 1 base, J lost 1 base, and 3 bases stayed unmatched. The CDR3 spells CASSLSGTGNTEAFF. The CDR3 DNA is TGCGCCAGCAGCTTGAGCGGGACAGGGAACACTGAAGCTTTCTTT.

The chain is built from TRBV10-3 and TRBJ2-6; possibly TRBD2 for D (6 bases). Germline V gives CDR1 ENHRY, CDR2 SYGVKD. This CDR3 has 15 residues. V was pared by 0 bases and J by 4 bases, with 7 bases between. The CDR3 bases are TGTGCCATCAGTGAGTCGGCGGGAGGGGCCAACGTCCTGACTTTC. It specifies CAISESAGGANVLTF.

The table lists this clone with a count of one. For the CDR3, the DNA is TGTGCCAGCGGGGCACAGGGAGCCTACGAGCAGTACTTC. As protein: CASGAQGAYEQYF. J is TRBJ2-7 and V is TRBV7-6; TRBD1 is a possible D gene (6 bases). This CDR3 has 13 residues. Germline V gene lookup returns CDR1 SGHVS and CDR2 FNYEAQ. Deletions cut 8 bases from V and 2 bases from J, with 13 bases between.

This chain joins TRBV7-3 and TRBJ1-2; TRBD1 aligns across 9 bases. CDR3 length: 17 amino acids. V shed 4 bases and J 5 bases; nucleotides not matched to a gene: 14. Germline V gives CDR1 SGHTA, CDR2 FQGTGA. This chain's CDR3 is CASSSDPDRGKSYGYTF. As DNA, the CDR3 is TGTGCCAGCAGCTCAGACCCGGACAGGGGAAAATCGTATGGCTACACCTTC. Supplemented by reference TRBV7-3 and TRBJ1-2, the full variable domain reads GAGVSQTPSNKVTEKGKYVELRCDPISGHTALYWYRQSLGQGPEFLIYFQGTGAADDSGLPNDRFFAVRPEGSVSTLKIQRTERGDSAVYLCASSSDPDRGKSYGYTFGSGTRLTVV.

The rearrangement joins TRBV6-1 to TRBJ1-2; maybe TRBD1 (5 bases). The CDR3 is made up of 14 amino acids. Trimming cost V 2 bases and J 6 bases, with 13 bases left between them. Germline lookup yields CDR1 MNHNS and CDR2 SASEGT. Here the CDR3 reads CASSELRGQDGYTF. The CDR3 nucleotides read TGTGCCAGCAGTGAATTAAGGGGTCAGGATGGCTACACCTTC.

The chain joins TRBV4-1 to TRBJ1-1; tentative D call: TRBD1 (6 bases). V was shortened by 0 bases and J by 4 bases, with 6 bases between the two germline ends. Per the germline V gene, CDR1 is MGHRA and CDR2 is YSYEKL. The CDR3 covers 13 residues. As DNA, the CDR3 is TGCGCCAGCAGCCAAGAAGGGGGCACTGAAGCTTTCTTT. Translating gives CASSQEGGTEAFF.

This chain connects TRBV5-1 to TRBJ1-3; 9 positions agree with TRBD1. Germline trimming cut 5 bases from V and 0 bases from J; bases unmatched to any gene: 18. The length of the CDR3 is 20 residues. Looked up from germline, CDR1 is SGHRS and CDR2 is YFSETQ. DNA of the CDR3: TGCGCCAGCAGTCGGATTGCCGGGACAGGGAAGTTAGCCTCTGGAAACACCATATATTTT. Protein sequence: CASSRIAGTGKLASGNTIYF.